This is a list of T cell receptor beta chains from one sample in a study of T cell repertoires in cytomegalovirus infection. TCRdb recomputed calls from the reads with MiXCR, one row per CDR3 protein. Counted here are some 220,000 distinct CDR3 sequences, around 6.6% occurring once; the ten biggest clones make up around 6%. The material sequenced was PBMCs. The receptors were gathered from a human donor in good health (CMV status not recorded). Some clones in this sample may be carry-over from other donors' samples. CDR3s include the opening cysteine and the closing phenylalanine or tryptophan. A row's size may be missing; if present it is once, few, many or a size class.

v_call	clone_size	cdr3_aa
TRBV6-1	many	CASSDGLSGNTIYF
TRBV18	many	CASSPTGQDQPQHF
TRBV20-1	many	CSALGQSQETQYF
TRBV30	NA	CAWRKRTGWAGELFF
TRBV12-3/TRBV12-4	many	CASTPLGPDTQYF
TRBV18	NA	CASSPPRVSDNEQFF
TRBV2	NA	CASSELGGGAKNIQYF
TRBV20-1	many	CSARWGGDGYTF
TRBV7-8	many	CASSLSRDRRSGELFF
TRBV29-1	NA	CSVTAEQGDYGYTF
TRBV6-2/TRBV6-3	few	CASSWVVSQYNEQFF
TRBV29-1	few	CSVGRQVYNEQFF
TRBV7-2	many	CASSFRGGHGGTEAFF
TRBV20-1	many	CSAGGGLKETQYF
TRBV2	many	CASSGVTKDTQYF
TRBV20-1	many	CSASGPSTGRKTTEAFF
TRBV2	many	CASSESRTTGGYTF
TRBV4-2	many	CASSQGGLTEAFF
TRBV7-2	many	CASSLGHPGQSNSPLHF
TRBV10-3	few	CAISEGPGGRADTQYF
TRBV15	many	CATSSALGSYEQYF
TRBV29-1	many	CSVEDSVVADTQYF
TRBV14	few	CASSSGDYSGNTIYF
TRBV7-2	many	CASSLLGPTEAFF
TRBV28	many	CASSSYRDENTGELFF
TRBV19	many	CASSPGTGASPLHF
TRBV7-9	few	CASSLDDRGEAFF
TRBV28	NA	CASSSPGQNYGYTF
TRBV7-2	many	CASSRGQGNSYEQYF
TRBV20-1	many	CSASRNRDSSYEQYF
TRBV7-9	NA	CASSQSNRDFNQPQHF
TRBV28	many	CASSGQGWGGTSTDTQYF
TRBV19	many	CAISTRGSYGYTF
TRBV6-2/TRBV6-3	NA	CATLGQARTGELFF
TRBV28	NA	CASSSSRKGPQETQYF
TRBV30	many	CAWSDSRNYGYTF
TRBV7-2	many	CASSLSKGSPLHF
TRBV20-1	few	CSASFLVGTGSNTEAFF
TRBV29-1	many	CSVDIPLTGTSDGYTF
TRBV7-2	many	CASSSLVGVGGEQFF
TRBV28	many	CASIGTFGTYEQYF
TRBV20-1	NA	CSVYRGPGNTIYF
TRBV29-1	NA	CSVGSGFYEQYF
TRBV4-3	many	CASSQKAGQGMETQYF
TRBV12-3/TRBV12-4	few	CASSLAPTSRPTEAFF
TRBV20-1	many	CSALPQGLSYNSPLHF
TRBV7-2	many	CASSSWPRGSNYGYTF
TRBV29-1	NA	CSVQGGITEAFF
TRBV30	many	CAWSPQWNTEAFF
TRBV19	many	CASRMNWTLGQHF
TRBV20-1	many	CSAMGASGVSTDTQYF
TRBV29-1	many	CSVAGTEDTDTQYF
TRBV7-2	many	CASSLISGELFF
TRBV18	many	CASSPVTDTQYF
TRBV29-1	many	CSVEGGFYGYTF
TRBV28	many	CASSFPPNQPQHF
TRBV2	many	CASRISEGTGELFF
TRBV12-3/TRBV12-4	few	CASSLFETDTQYF
TRBV7-9	many	CASRSQADTEAFF
TRBV28	NA	CASSPPGTWGGYDQYF